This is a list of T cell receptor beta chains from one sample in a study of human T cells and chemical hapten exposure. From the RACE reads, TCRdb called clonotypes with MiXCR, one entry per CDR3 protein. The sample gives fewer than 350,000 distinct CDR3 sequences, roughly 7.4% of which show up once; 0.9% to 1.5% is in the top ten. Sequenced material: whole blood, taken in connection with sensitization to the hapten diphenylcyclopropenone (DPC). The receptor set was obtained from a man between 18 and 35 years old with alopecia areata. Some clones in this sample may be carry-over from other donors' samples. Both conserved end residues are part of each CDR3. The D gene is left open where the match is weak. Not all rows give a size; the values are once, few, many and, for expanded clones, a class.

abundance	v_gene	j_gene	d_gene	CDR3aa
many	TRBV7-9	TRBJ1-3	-	CASSFRSSGNTIYF
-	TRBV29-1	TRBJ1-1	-	CSPVRFTEAFF
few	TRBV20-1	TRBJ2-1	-	CSARRGSYNEQFF
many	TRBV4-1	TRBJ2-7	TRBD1	CASSQGPGQRNEQYF
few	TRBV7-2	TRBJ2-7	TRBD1	CASRSRDREYYEQYF
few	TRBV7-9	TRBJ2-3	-	CASSLARAASSTDTQYF
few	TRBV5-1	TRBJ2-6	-	CASSLFHSPSGANVLTF
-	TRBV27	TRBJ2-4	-	CASSLGARDIQYF
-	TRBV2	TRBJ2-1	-	CASSVGRGTYNEQFF
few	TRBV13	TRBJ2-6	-	CASSLMGLRGANVLTF
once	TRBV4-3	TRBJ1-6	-	CASSPSGQGNSPLHF
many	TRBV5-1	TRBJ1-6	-	CASSLGATTGSPLHF
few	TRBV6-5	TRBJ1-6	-	CASSYPGSNSPLHF
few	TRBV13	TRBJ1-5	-	CASSLGQAYGNQPQHF
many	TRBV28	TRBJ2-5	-	CAGGGPGQETQYF
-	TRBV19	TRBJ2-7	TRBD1	CASQSGQGNYEQYF
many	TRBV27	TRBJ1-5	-	CASSLFYGSSQPQHF
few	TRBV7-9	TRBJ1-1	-	CASSLEPEAFF
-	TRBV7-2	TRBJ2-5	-	CASSWYGGDQETQYF
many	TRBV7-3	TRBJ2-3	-	CASSLPGDTQYF
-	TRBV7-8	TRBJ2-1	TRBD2	CASSLWGASGYNEQFF
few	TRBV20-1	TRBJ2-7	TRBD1	CSAPGQTSHEQYF
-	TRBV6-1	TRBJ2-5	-	CASTRGRETQYF
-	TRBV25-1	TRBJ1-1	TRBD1	CASSEVWSGGYTEAFF
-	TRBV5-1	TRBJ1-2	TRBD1	CASSPYPGTDGYTF
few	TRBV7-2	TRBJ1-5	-	CASSSQGTENQPQHF
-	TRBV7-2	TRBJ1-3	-	CASSSRTSSGNTIYF
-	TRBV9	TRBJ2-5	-	CASSLMGYQETQYF
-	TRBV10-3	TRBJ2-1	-	CATAVAGEQFF
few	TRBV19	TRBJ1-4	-	CASSALDTTNEKLFF
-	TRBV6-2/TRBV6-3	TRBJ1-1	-	CASSYAGQNTEAFF
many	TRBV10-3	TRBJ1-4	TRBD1	CAISATGQGGEKLFF
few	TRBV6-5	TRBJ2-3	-	CATQTGGIGTDTQYF
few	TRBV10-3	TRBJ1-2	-	CAISESYSNYGYTF
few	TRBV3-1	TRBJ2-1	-	CASSQRKGGRSYNEQFF
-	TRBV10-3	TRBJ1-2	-	CAISESLGDGYGYTF
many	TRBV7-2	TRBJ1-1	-	CASSSSTEAFF
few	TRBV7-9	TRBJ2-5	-	CASSLINQETQYF
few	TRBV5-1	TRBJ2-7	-	CASSSAGTPYEQYF
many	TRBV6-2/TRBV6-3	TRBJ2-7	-	CASSPSDSAYEQYF
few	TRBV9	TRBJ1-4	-	CASSDGGLEKLFF
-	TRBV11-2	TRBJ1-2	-	CASRRWLQNYGYTF
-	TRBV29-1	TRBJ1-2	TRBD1	CSVEMGDREGYGYTF
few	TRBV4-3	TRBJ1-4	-	CASSQDSENHEKLFF
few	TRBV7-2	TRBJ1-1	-	CASSLTPANTEAFF